This T cell receptor beta chain was sequenced for a study of T-cell reconstitution after alpha-beta-depleted transplantation in children. Study-wide results and limits: Several hundred expanded graft clones reportedly supplied alpha-beta T cells about two months after transplant. Surviving thymic progenitors and recipient T cells were the source of high TCRbeta diversity at day 60 in some patients. A year post-transplant, T-cell counts and diversity derived mostly from newly produced T cells.

Notes on this clonotype: Its antigen is undetermined.

TCRbeta library preparation incorporated unique molecular identifiers. TCRdb reprocessed the PCR reads via MiXCR and lists one record per CDR3 protein. The table includes 750,000 to 950,000 distinct CDR3 sequences, less than 20% detected once. The clonotype comes from a male patient younger than 18 who had a stem cell transplant for acute lymphoblastic leukemia, so the T cells may come from the graft donor. Material: PBMCs, mostly from graft donor cells, obtained 360 days after TCRalphabeta/CD19-depleted stem cell transplant.

CDR3 loop: CASRKDREASEAFF. CDR3 DNA sequence: TGTGCCAGCAGAAAGGACAGGGAGGCTTCTGAAGCTTTCTTT. The chain links TRBV12-3 or TRBV12-4 to TRBJ1-1; TRBD1 aligns across 8 bases. The CDR3 is 14 amino acids. V was pared by 6 bases and J by 6 bases, with 9 bases of the junction left unmatched.